The 8 T cell receptor beta chains reported below all come from one sample, sequenced in a study of OX40 agonist ivuxolimab in advanced cancers. Clones were read by immunoSEQ multiplex PCR, and TCRdb kept only the in-frame ones, dropping some. The sample lists 30,000 to 40,000 clones; roughly 87% were seen once. The source was CD4+ or CD8+ T cells sorted from blood, collected in a trial of the OX40 agonist ivuxolimab. These receptors were taken from an adult with an advanced solid tumor such as melanoma, head and neck, liver or kidney cancer.

The chain links TRBV18 to TRBJ1-6, with 10 bases that match TRBD1. Germline loops: CDR1 KGHSH, CDR2 LQKENI. V lost 3 bases and J lost 8; bases outside the gene matches: 7. The CDR3 contains 16 residues. CDR3 coding DNA: TGTGCCAGCTCACCCTCGACAGGGGGCCAGTATTCACCCCTCCACTTT. Translating it yields CASSPSTGGQYSPLHF.

The rearrangement links TRBV6-4 to TRBJ1-6; 7 bases are shared with TRBD1. The length of the CDR3 is 16 residues. With V trimmed by 6 bases and J by 0 bases, 5 bases remained unmatched. Germline CDR1 MRHNA, CDR2 SNTAGT. The CDR3 sequence is CASRGQASSYNSPLHF. CDR3 nucleotide sequence: TGTGCCAGCAGAGGACAGGCAAGCTCCTATAATTCACCCCTCCACTTT.

This chain joins TRBV4-2 and TRBJ2-7, with 7 positions matching TRBD2. V lost 6 bases, J lost 1 base, and 3 bases stayed unmatched. Germline values: CDR1 LGHNA, CDR2 YNFKEQ. The CDR3 covers 13 residues. The CDR3 region is CASRTGGSYEQYF. For the CDR3, the DNA is TGTGCCAGCAGAACCGGGGGGTCCTACGAGCAGTACTTC.

This chain uses TRBV18 with TRBJ2-2; 9 bases align to TRBD1. The ends lost 0 bases at V and 3 bases at J; junction bases unmatched: 2. CDR1 is KGHSH and CDR2 is LQKENI in the germline V gene. This CDR3 has 16 amino acids. This chain's CDR3 is CASSPPGQGYTGELFF. The CDR3 nucleotides read TGTGCCAGCTCACCACCGGGACAGGGATACACCGGGGAGCTGTTTTTT.

The chain combines TRBV11-1 with TRBJ1-2, with 10 bases matching TRBD1. V lost 6 bases to trimming and J lost 6 bases; unmatched junction nucleotides: 4. The CDR3 is made up of 13 amino acids. Germline V gene data show CDR1 as SGHAT and CDR2 as FQDESV (reference sequence). CDR3 protein: CASSTGTGDGYTF. In DNA form, the CDR3 reads TGTGCCAGCAGTACCGGGACAGGGGATGGCTACACCTTC.

This chain uses TRBV4-3 with TRBJ2-7; the match to TRBD2 covers 12 bases. J lost 0 bases, V lost 1 base, and 4 bases had no gene match. The CDR3 sequence is 17 residues long. From germline, CDR1 is LGHNA and CDR2 YSLEER. CDR3 sequence reads: CASSQARTSGDSYEQYF. CDR3 bases: TGCGCCAGCAGCCAAGCCCGGACTAGCGGGGACTCCTACGAGCAGTACTTC.

This sequence joins TRBV30 and TRBJ2-5; the match to TRBD2 covers 10 bases. This CDR3 has 15 amino acids. CDR1 GTSNPN and CDR2 SVGIG come from the germline V gene (reference sequence). Losses at the gene ends were 4 bases for V and 4 bases for J; bases not matched to a gene: 9. For the CDR3, the DNA is TGTGCCTGGACCAGCGGGGGGGCTTATTCAGAGACCCAGTACTTC. Translated: CAWTSGGAYSETQYF.

This chain uses TRBV5-1 with TRBJ2-7; the D gene could be TRBD1 or TRBD2 (6 bases each). The ends were cut back, 9 bases at V and 3 bases at J, with 13 bases in the middle. Germline-derived CDR1 and CDR2 are SGHRS and YFSETQ. The CDR3 extends over 12 amino acids. The DNA of the CDR3 is TGCGCCACCTCCGAGGGGGGCTACGAGCAGTACTTC. As protein: CATSEGGYEQYF.